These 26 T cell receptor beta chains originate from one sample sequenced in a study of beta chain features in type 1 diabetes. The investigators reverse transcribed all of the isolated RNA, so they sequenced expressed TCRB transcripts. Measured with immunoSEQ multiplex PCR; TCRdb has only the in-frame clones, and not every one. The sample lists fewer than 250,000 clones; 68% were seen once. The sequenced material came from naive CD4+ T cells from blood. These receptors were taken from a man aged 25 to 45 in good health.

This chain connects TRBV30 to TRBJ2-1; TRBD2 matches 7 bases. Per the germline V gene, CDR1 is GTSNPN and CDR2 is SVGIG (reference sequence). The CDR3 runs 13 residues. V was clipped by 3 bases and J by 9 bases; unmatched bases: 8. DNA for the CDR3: TGTGCCTGGAGGTCCAGCGGGACGGGTGAGCAGTTCTTC. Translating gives CAWRSSGTGEQFF.

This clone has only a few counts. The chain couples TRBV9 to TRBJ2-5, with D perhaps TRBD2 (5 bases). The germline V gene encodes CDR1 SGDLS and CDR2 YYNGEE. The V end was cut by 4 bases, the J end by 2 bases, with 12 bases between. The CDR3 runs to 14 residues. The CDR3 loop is CASSTLDFQETQYF. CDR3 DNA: TGTGCCAGCAGCACCCTGGACTTTCAAGAGACCCAGTACTTC.

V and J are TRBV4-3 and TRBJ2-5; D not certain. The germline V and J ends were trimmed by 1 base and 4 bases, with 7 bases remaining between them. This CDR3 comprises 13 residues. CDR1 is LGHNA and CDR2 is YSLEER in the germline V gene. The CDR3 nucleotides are TGCGCCAGCAGCCAAGGACGTCTAGAGACCCAGTACTTC. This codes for CASSQGRLETQYF.

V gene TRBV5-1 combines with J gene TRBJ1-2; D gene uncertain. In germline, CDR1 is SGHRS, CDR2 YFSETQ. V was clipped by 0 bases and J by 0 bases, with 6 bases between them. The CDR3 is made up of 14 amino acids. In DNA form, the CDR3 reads TGCGCCAGCAGCTTGGACACTCCTAACTATGGCTACACCTTC. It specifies CASSLDTPNYGYTF.

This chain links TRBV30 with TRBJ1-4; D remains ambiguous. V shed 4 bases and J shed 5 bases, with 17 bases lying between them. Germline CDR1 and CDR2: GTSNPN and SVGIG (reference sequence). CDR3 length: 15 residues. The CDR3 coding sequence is TGTGCCTGGACAAGGGAGTCGCGATTAAATGAAAAACTGTTTTTT. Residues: CAWTRESRLNEKLFF. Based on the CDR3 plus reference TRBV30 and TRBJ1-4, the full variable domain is SQTIHQWPATLVQPVGSPLSLECTVEGTSNPNLYWYRQAAGRGLQLLFYSVGIGQISSEVPQNLSASRPQDRQFILSSKKLLLSDSGFYLCAWTRESRLNEKLFFGSGTQLSVL.

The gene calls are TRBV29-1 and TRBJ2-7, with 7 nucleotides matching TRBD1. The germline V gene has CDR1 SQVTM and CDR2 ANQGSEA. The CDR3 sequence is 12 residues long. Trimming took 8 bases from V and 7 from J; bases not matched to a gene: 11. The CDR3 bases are TGCAGCTTTCGGACAGGCTGGAGGGAGCAGTACTTC. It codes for CSFRTGWREQYF.

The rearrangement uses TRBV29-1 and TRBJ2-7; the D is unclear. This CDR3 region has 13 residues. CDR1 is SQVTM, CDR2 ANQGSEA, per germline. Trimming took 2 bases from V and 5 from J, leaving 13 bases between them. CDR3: CSVEKGRQHEQYF. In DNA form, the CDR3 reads TGCAGCGTTGAAAAAGGGCGTCAGCACGAGCAGTACTTC.

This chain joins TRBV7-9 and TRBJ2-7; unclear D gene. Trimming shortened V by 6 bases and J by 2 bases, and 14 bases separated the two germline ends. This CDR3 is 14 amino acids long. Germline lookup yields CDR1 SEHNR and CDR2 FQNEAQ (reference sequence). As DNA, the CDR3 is TGTGCCAGCAGAGGCGGTAGTATGCCCTACGAGCAGTACTTC. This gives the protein CASRGGSMPYEQYF.

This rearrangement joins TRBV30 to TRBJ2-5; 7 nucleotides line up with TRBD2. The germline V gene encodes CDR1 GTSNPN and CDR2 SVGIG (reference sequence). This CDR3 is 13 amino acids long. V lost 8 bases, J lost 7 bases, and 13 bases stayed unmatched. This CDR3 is CARKGAAGATQYF. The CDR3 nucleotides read TGTGCCCGGAAAGGAGCGGCGGGAGCGACCCAGTACTTC.

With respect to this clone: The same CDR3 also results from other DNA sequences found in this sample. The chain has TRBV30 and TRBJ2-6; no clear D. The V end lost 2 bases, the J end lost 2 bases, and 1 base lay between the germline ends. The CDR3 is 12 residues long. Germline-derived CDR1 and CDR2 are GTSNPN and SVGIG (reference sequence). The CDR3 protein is CAWSPGANVLTF. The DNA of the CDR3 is TGTGCCTGGAGTCCTGGGGCCAACGTCCTGACTTTC.

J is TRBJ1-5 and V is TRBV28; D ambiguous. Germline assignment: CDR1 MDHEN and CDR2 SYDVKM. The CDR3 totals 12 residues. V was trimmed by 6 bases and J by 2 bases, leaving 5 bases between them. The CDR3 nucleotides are TGTGCCAGCAGCGCGGGCAATCAGCCCCAGCATTTT. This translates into CASSAGNQPQHF.

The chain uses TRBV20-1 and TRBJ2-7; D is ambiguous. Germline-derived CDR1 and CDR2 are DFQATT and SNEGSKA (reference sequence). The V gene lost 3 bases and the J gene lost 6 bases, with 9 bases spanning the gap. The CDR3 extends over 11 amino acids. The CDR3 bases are TGCAGTGCTAGCCCCGCCCTCGAGCAGTACTTC. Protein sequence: CSASPALEQYF.

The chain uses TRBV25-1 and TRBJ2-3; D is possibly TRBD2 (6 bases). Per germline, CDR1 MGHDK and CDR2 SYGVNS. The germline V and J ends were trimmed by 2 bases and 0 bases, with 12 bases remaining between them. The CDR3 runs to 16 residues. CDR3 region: CASSERLGTSTDTQYF. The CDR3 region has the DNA TGTGCCAGCAGTGAAAGACTTGGGACTAGCACAGATACGCAGTATTTT.

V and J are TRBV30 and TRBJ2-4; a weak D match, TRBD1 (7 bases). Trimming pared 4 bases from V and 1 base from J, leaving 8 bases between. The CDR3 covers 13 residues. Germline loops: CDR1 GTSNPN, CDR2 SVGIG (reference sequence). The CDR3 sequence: CAWTGGAKNIQYF. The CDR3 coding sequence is TGTGCCTGGACAGGGGGGGCCAAAAACATTCAGTACTTC. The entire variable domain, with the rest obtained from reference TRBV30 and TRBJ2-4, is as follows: SQTIHQWPATLVQPVGSPLSLECTVEGTSNPNLYWYRQAAGRGLQLLFYSVGIGQISSEVPQNLSASRPQDRQFILSSKKLLLSDSGFYLCAWTGGAKNIQYFGAGTRLSVL.

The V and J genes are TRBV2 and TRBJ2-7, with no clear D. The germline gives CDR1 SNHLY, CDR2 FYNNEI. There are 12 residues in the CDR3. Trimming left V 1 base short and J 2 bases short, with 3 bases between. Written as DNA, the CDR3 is TGTGCCAGCAGTGAAGGGGCCTACGAGCAGTACTTC. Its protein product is CASSEGAYEQYF.

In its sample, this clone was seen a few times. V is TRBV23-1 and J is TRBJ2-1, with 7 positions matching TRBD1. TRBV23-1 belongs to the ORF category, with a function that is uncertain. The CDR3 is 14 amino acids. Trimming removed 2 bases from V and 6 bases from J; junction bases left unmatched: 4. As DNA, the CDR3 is TGCGCCAGCAGTCAAAAACACAGGGGCAATGAGCAGTTCTTC. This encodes CASSQKHRGNEQFF.

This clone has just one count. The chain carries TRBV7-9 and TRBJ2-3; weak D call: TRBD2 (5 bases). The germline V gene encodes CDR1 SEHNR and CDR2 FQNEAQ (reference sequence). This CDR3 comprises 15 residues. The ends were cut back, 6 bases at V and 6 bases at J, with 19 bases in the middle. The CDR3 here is CASSQQLGGPDTQYF. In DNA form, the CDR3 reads TGTGCCAGCAGTCAACAACTAGGAGGCCCTGATACGCAGTATTTT.

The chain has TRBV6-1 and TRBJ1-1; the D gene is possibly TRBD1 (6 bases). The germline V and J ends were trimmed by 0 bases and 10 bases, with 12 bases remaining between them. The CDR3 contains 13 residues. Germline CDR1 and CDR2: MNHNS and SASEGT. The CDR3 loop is CASSEARGTAAFF. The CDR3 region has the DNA TGTGCCAGCAGTGAAGCAAGGGGGACGGCAGCTTTCTTT.

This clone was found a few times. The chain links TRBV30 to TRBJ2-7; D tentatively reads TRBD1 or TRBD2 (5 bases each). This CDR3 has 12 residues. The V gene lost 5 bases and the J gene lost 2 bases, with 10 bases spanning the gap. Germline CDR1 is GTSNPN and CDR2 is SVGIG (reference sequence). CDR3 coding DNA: TGTGCCTGGGGACCGGGACCCTACGAGCAGTACTTC. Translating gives CAWGPGPYEQYF.

CDR3 sequence: CAWSVSQFAKNIQYF. DNA of the CDR3: TGTGCCTGGAGTGTCTCGCAGTTCGCCAAAAACATTCAGTACTTC. The chain has TRBV30 and TRBJ2-4; D remains ambiguous. Trimming cost V 0 bases and J 1 base, with 10 bases left between them. Per germline, CDR1 GTSNPN and CDR2 SVGIG (reference sequence). CDR3 length: 15 amino acids.

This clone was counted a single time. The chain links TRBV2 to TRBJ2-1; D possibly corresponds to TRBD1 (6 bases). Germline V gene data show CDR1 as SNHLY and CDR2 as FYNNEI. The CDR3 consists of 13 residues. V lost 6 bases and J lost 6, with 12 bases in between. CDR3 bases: TGTGCCAGCAGACGGGACACCTCCAATGAGCAGTTCTTC. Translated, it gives CASRRDTSNEQFF.

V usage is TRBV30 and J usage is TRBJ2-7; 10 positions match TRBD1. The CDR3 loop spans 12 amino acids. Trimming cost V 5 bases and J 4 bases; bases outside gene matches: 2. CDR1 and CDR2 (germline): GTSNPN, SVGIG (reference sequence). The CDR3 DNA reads TGTGCCTGGGGACAGGGGGGATACGAGCAGTACTTC. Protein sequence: CAWGQGGYEQYF.

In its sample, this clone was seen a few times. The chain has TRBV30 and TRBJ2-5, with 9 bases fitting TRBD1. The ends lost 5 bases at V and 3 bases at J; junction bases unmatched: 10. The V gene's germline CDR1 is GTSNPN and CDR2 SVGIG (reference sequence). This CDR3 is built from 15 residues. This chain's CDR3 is CAWRIPGQGKETQYF. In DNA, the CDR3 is TGTGCCTGGCGTATACCGGGACAGGGCAAAGAGACCCAGTACTTC.

Written as DNA, the CDR3 is TGTGCCATCCGGGCCTTAGGGGGCTCGGATGGCTACACCTTC. Translated, it gives CAIRALGGSDGYTF. The rearrangement joins TRBV10-3 to TRBJ1-2; 7 bases agree with TRBD1. The CDR3 covers 14 residues. The V gene's germline CDR1 is ENHRY and CDR2 SYGVKD. V was clipped by 8 bases and J by 6 bases; unmatched bases: 12.

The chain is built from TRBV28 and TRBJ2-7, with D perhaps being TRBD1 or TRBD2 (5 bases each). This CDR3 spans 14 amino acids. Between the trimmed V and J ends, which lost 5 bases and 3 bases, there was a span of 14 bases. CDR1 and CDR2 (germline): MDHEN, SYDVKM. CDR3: CASSLGTTVYEQYF. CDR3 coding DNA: TGTGCCAGCAGTCTCGGGACGACGGTCTACGAGCAGTACTTC.

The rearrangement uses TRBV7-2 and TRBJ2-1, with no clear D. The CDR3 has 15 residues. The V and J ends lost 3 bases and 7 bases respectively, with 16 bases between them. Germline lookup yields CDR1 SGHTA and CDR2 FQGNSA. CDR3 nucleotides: TGTGCCAGCAGCTTGGCCTCCCGGTCCAGGAATGAGCAGTTCTTC. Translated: CASSLASRSRNEQFF.